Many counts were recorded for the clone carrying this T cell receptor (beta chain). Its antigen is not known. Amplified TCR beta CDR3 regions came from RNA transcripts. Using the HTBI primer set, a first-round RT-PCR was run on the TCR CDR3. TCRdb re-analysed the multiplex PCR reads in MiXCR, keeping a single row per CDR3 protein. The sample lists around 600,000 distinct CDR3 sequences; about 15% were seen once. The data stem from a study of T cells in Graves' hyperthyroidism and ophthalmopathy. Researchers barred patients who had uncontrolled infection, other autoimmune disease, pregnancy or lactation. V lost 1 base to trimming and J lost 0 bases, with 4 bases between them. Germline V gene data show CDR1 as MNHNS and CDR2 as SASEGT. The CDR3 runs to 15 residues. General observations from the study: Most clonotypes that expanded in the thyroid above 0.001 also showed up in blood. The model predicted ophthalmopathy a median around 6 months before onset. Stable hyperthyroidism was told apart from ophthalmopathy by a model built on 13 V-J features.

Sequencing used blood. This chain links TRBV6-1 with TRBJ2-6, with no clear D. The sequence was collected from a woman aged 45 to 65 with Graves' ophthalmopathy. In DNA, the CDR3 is TGTGCCAGCAGTGAAGACGACTCTGGGGCCAACGTCCTGACTTTC. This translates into CASSEDDSGANVLTF.